This T cell receptor (beta chain) was documented in a study of cytomegalovirus exposure and HLA in healthy donors. For the study at large: There were some 400 genotyped donors. Of these, about 81% fell in the genetic ancestry cluster associated with self-reported Caucasian donors. Study findings and constraints: 87-base-pair reads could not separate some V segments, including TRBV6-2 and TRBV6-3.

With regard to this clone: Its antigen remains unknown.

The CDR3 has 14 residues. The V gene lost 7 bases and the J gene lost 1 base, with 12 bases spanning the gap. Germline CDR1 reads MNHEY; CDR2 reads SMNVEV (reference sequence). 13 Jbeta primers and 60 Vbeta primers were used for the PCR. Profiled with immunoSEQ multiplex PCR; TCRdb holds only in-frame clones, not every one. The profile covers about 120,000 clones, with under 80% appearing a single time and over 25% taken by the ten largest. The sample taken for sequencing was PBMCs. The V call is TRBV27, the J call TRBJ2-3; a weak D match, TRBD2 (6 bases). The sequence was obtained from a man aged 55 to 69 in good health and CMV-seropositive. CDR3 region: CASNYRRGTDTQYF. For the CDR3, the DNA is TGTGCCAGCAATTACAGGAGGGGCACAGATACGCAGTATTTT.